One and the same sample provided the 24 T cell receptor beta chains below, sequenced in a study of CD8 T cells in Susac syndrome. Random hexamers were used to reverse transcribe the RNA input (about 0.45 to 1 ug). TCRdb re-derived calls from the immunoSEQ multiplex PCR reads in MiXCR, one entry per CDR3 protein. The data show about 200,000 distinct CDR3 sequences, about 95% seen once. The sequenced material came from CD4+ T cells from PBMCs. These receptors were obtained from a human donor with multiple sclerosis.

This chain joins TRBV20-1 and TRBJ2-1; 11 nucleotides match TRBD2. The CDR3 extends over 15 amino acids. The germline gives CDR1 DFQATT, CDR2 SNEGSKA (reference sequence). Trimming at V came to 3 bases and at J to 5 bases, leaving 6 bases not matched to a gene. The CDR3 protein is CSASASGGIHNEQFF. The DNA of the CDR3 is TGCAGTGCTAGCGCTAGCGGGGGGATCCACAATGAGCAGTTCTTC.

This clonotype has only one observation. The chain employs TRBV11-2 and TRBJ2-7; D is possibly TRBD1 or TRBD2 (6 bases each). In germline, CDR1 is SGHAT, CDR2 FQNNGV. V was trimmed by 5 bases and J by 5 bases, leaving 19 bases between them. This CDR3 has 15 amino acids. CDR3 loop: CASSAGQRLADEQYF. The CDR3 bases are TGTGCCAGCAGCGCTGGACAGCGGTTAGCGGACGAGCAGTACTTC.

The chain combines TRBV24-1 with TRBJ2-1; 13 nucleotides line up with TRBD2. The germline gives CDR1 KGHDR, CDR2 SFDVKD. V trimming: 6 bases; J trimming: 9 bases; junction bases outside the gene matches: 4. This CDR3 spans 14 amino acids. The CDR3 region has the DNA TGTGCCACCAGTACTAGCGGGGGGGCAGGTGAGCAGTTCTTC. Protein sequence: CATSTSGGAGEQFF.

This sequence joins TRBV4-2 and TRBJ1-1; 7 nucleotides match TRBD1. Germline V CDR1 and CDR2: LGHNA, YNFKEQ. The ends lost 0 bases at V and 4 bases at J; junction bases unmatched: 11. This CDR3 spans 17 amino acids. CDR3 DNA sequence: TGTGCCAGCAGCCAAGAGAACAGGGGAGGGTCGGGCACTGAAGCTTTCTTT. This sequence encodes CASSQENRGGSGTEAFF.

The chain recombines TRBV30 with TRBJ2-3; D remains unclear. Trimming shortened V by 4 bases and J by 2 bases, and 13 bases separated the two germline ends. The germline V gene has CDR1 GTSNPN and CDR2 SVGIG (reference sequence). This CDR3 comprises 14 residues. The CDR3 loop reads CAWNQNYYTDTQYF. The CDR3 DNA reads TGTGCCTGGAACCAGAATTACTACACAGATACGCAGTATTTT.

The J gene is TRBJ2-4, the V gene TRBV29-1; 9 bases fit TRBD1. Trimming removed 0 bases from V and 8 bases from J; junction bases left unmatched: 8. CDR3 length equals 15 residues. CDR1 and CDR2 (germline): SQVTM, ANQGSEA. CDR3 loop: CSVEDPRQGGDIQYF. The CDR3 coding sequence is TGCAGCGTTGAAGATCCCAGACAGGGGGGCGACATTCAGTACTTC.

The V call is TRBV9, the J call TRBJ2-3, with a possible D match to TRBD2 (5 bases). The CDR3 loop spans 16 amino acids. The ends were cut back, 4 bases at V and 5 bases at J, with 20 bases in the middle. CDR1 is SGDLS and CDR2 is YYNGEE in the germline V gene. In nucleotides, the CDR3 is TGTGCCAGCAGCCCTTCTTACCCCGGGGTGGTAGATACGCAGTATTTT. It is translated as CASSPSYPGVVDTQYF. The whole variable domain, remainder taken from reference TRBV9 and TRBJ2-3, is DSGVTQTPKHLITATGQRVTLRCSPRSGDLSVYWYQQSLDQGLQFLIQYYNGEERAKGNILERFSAQQFPDLHSELNLSSLELGDSALYFCASSPSYPGVVDTQYFGPGTRLTVL.

V is TRBV20-1 and J is TRBJ1-1, with D uncertain. This CDR3 spans 14 amino acids. Between the trimmed V and J ends, which lost 3 bases and 1 base, there was a span of 12 bases. Germline CDR1 and CDR2: DFQATT and SNEGSKA (reference sequence). The CDR3 region is CSASEKLQNTEAFF. The CDR3 region has the DNA TGCAGTGCTAGTGAGAAATTGCAGAACACTGAAGCTTTCTTT.

The chain employs TRBV5-6 and TRBJ2-7; 7 bases fit TRBD2. Germline trimming cut 4 bases from V and 2 bases from J; bases unmatched to any gene: 3. This CDR3 has 13 residues. CDR1 and CDR2 from the germline V gene are SGHDT and YYEEEE. The CDR3 is CASSVGGPYEQYF. CDR3 DNA sequence: TGTGCCAGCAGCGTGGGAGGGCCCTACGAGCAGTACTTC.

The V gene is TRBV5-1, the J gene TRBJ2-1, with 7 nucleotides matching TRBD1. Germline-derived CDR1 and CDR2 are SGHRS and YFSETQ. There are 13 residues in the CDR3. V was clipped by 0 bases and J by 9 bases; unmatched bases: 3. CDR3 protein: CASSLGQGLEQFF. The DNA for the CDR3 is TGCGCCAGCAGCTTGGGACAGGGTCTTGAGCAGTTCTTC.

The V and J genes are TRBV20-1 and TRBJ2-1; 10 bases line up with TRBD2. Germline V gives CDR1 DFQATT, CDR2 SNEGSKA (reference sequence). This CDR3 is built from 16 residues. V was pared by 3 bases and J by 7 bases, with 12 bases of the junction left unmatched. The CDR3 loop is CSARPILAGFWNEQFF. CDR3 nucleotide sequence: TGCAGTGCTAGGCCCATACTAGCGGGGTTTTGGAATGAGCAGTTCTTC.

In its sample, this clonotype was seen once. The chain links TRBV2 to TRBJ1-1, with D possibly being TRBD1 (5 bases). From germline, CDR1 is SNHLY and CDR2 FYNNEI. V was pared by 6 bases and J by 0 bases, with 14 bases between. This CDR3 spans 15 amino acids. The DNA of the CDR3 is TGTGCCAGCAGCCCACCGGGGGAAATGAACACTGAAGCTTTCTTT. Its translation: CASSPPGEMNTEAFF.

J is TRBJ2-3 and V is TRBV29-1; TRBD1 matches at 8 bases. This CDR3 has 16 residues. Germline CDR1 reads SQVTM; CDR2 reads ANQGSEA. V lost 6 bases and J lost 1; bases outside the gene matches: 12. The CDR3 sequence is CSVANGQGWGTDTQYF. The CDR3, as DNA: TGCAGCGTCGCTAACGGACAGGGCTGGGGCACAGATACGCAGTATTTT.

As concerns this clonotype: At one boundary the junction diverges from the germline segment, which might be a read error. The rearrangement links TRBV29-1 to TRBJ2-7; no reliable D call. Germline V lookup: CDR1 SQVTM, CDR2 ANQGSEA. The CDR3 sequence is 11 residues long. Here the CDR3 DNA reads TGCAGCGTTGGGGATGGATACGAACAGTACTTC. This codes for CSVGDGYEQYF.

The chain employs TRBV20-1 and TRBJ1-1; weak D call: TRBD1 (5 bases). From germline, CDR1 is DFQATT and CDR2 SNEGSKA (reference sequence). V dropped 6 bases and J dropped 3 bases, with 14 bases sitting between them. This CDR3 has 13 residues. The CDR3 nucleotides read TGCAGTGCGCCCAGGCAGGGTGACACTGAAGCTTTCTTT. This gives the protein CSAPRQGDTEAFF.

This chain links TRBV19 with TRBJ2-7; no reliable D call. This CDR3 region has 15 residues. The germline V gene has CDR1 LNHDA and CDR2 SQIVND (reference sequence). V was shortened by 4 bases and J by 3 bases, with 16 bases between the two germline ends. The CDR3 spells CASSKLGRLNYEQYF. CDR3 nucleotides: TGTGCCAGTAGTAAACTCGGACGCCTGAACTACGAGCAGTACTTC.

The genes are TRBV25-1 and TRBJ1-6, with D perhaps TRBD1 (6 bases). CDR3 size: 14 residues. Deletions cut 6 bases from V and 6 bases from J, with 12 bases between. Germline CDR1 and CDR2: MGHDK and SYGVNS. The CDR3 loop is CASRPDSSNSPLHF. CDR3 nucleotide sequence: TGTGCCAGCAGACCGGACAGTTCTAATTCACCCCTCCACTTT.

The chain employs TRBV2 and TRBJ2-6, with D unclear. The CDR3 sequence is 13 residues long. Trimming removed 6 bases from V and 3 bases from J, with 6 bases in between. Germline CDR1 reads SNHLY; CDR2 reads FYNNEI. For the CDR3, the DNA is TGTGCCAGCAGCCTACTTGGGGCCAACGTCCTGACTTTC. Translated: CASSLLGANVLTF.

The V call is TRBV30, the J call TRBJ2-1; 15 bases match TRBD2. The CDR3 loop spans 17 amino acids. Germline CDR1 reads GTSNPN; CDR2 reads SVGIG (reference sequence). V was pared by 5 bases and J by 7 bases, with 12 bases of the junction left unmatched. The CDR3 sequence is CAWGSTWTSGGANEQFF. In nucleotides, the CDR3 is TGTGCCTGGGGTAGCACCTGGACTAGCGGGGGGGCAAATGAGCAGTTCTTC.

J is TRBJ2-7 and V is TRBV3-1; tentative D call: TRBD2 (6 bases). The CDR3 runs to 13 residues. Germline values: CDR1 LGHDT, CDR2 YNNKEL (reference sequence). The CDR3 spells CASSPDWDSPIVV. Written as DNA, the CDR3 is TGTGCCAGCAGCCCCGATTGGGACTCTCCCATCGTCGTC.

The chain combines TRBV7-2 with TRBJ2-6; D is unclear. Germline loops: CDR1 SGHTA, CDR2 FQGNSA. The V end was cut by 5 bases, the J end by 2 bases, with 13 bases between. The CDR3 totals 16 residues. The chain's CDR3 is CASSPVGSAGANVLTF. As DNA, the CDR3 is TGTGCCAGCAGCCCAGTGGGGTCTGCTGGGGCCAACGTCCTGACTTTC.

J is TRBJ2-1 and V is TRBV3-1; D perhaps matches TRBD2 (5 bases). This CDR3 is built from 16 residues. V lost 3 bases to trimming and J lost 0 bases, with 12 bases between them. In germline, CDR1 is LGHDT, CDR2 YNNKEL (reference sequence). The CDR3 sequence is CASSQFGLGSYNEQFF. In nucleotides, the CDR3 is TGTGCCAGCAGCCAGTTCGGACTGGGCTCCTACAATGAGCAGTTCTTC.

The chain has TRBV20-1 and TRBJ2-3; TRBD2 agrees at 10 bases. CDR1 and CDR2 from the germline V gene are DFQATT and SNEGSKA (reference sequence). The CDR3 is 16 residues long. After removal of 6 bases from V and 2 bases from J, the junction contained 11 bases not matched to a gene. The CDR3 DNA follows: TGCAGTGCCCCCTCAACAACTAGCGGGGACACAGATACGCAGTATTTT. Amino acid sequence: CSAPSTTSGDTDTQYF.

The chain carries TRBV4-1 and TRBJ2-6; possibly TRBD1 for D (6 bases). Deletions cut 1 base from V and 0 bases from J, with 13 bases between. The CDR3 totals 18 residues. Germline values: CDR1 MGHRA, CDR2 YSYEKL. The CDR3 loop is CASSQGVGQHSGANVLTF. The CDR3 DNA follows: TGCGCCAGCAGCCAAGGAGTTGGACAGCACTCTGGGGCCAACGTCCTGACTTTC.